Presented here are 7 T cell receptor beta chains from one specimen sequenced in a study of T cell repertoires in cytomegalovirus infection. No antigen is known for these receptors. TCRdb called the reads again in MiXCR, with one record for every CDR3 protein. The table lists about 830,000 distinct CDR3 sequences, approximately 32% of them singletons. The sequencing here drew on cultured CD8+ T cells from PBMCs, taken from culture after CMV antigen stimulation. The receptors here all came from a human donor in good health (CMV status not recorded). Some clones in this sample may be carry-over from other donors' samples.

The rearrangement uses TRBV29-1 and TRBJ2-1, with D tentatively TRBD2 (7 bases). Trimming left V 7 bases short and J 7 bases short, with 17 bases between. The CDR3 is 13 amino acids. CDR1 is SQVTM, CDR2 ANQGSEA, per germline. The CDR3 is CSALGGGLNEQFF. CDR3 in DNA: TGCAGCGCGTTAGGGGGGGGCTTAAATGAGCAGTTCTTC.

This chain joins TRBV7-2 and TRBJ2-3; either TRBD1 or TRBD2 may fit D (6 bases each). The CDR3 is 16 amino acids. In germline, CDR1 is SGHTA, CDR2 FQGNSA. V was cut by 1 base and J by 3 bases, with 14 bases left in between. CDR3 coding DNA: TGTGCCAGCAGCTTAGAACCGGGGGCTTGGACAGATACGCAGTATTTT. As protein: CASSLEPGAWTDTQYF.

A few counts support this clonotype. The V gene is TRBV4-1, the J gene TRBJ1-5, with TRBD1 identical over 7 bases. Unmatched junction bases numbered 8, after V lost 2 bases and J lost 7 bases. The CDR3 has 15 amino acids. Germline V gene lookup returns CDR1 MGHRA and CDR2 YSYEKL. The CDR3 sequence: CASSQISTGLQPQHF. CDR3 in DNA: TGCGCCAGCAGCCAAATTTCGACAGGGCTGCAGCCCCAGCATTTT.

V usage is TRBV28 and J usage is TRBJ2-3; D is perhaps TRBD2 (5 bases). Per the germline V gene, CDR1 is MDHEN and CDR2 is SYDVKM. The CDR3 totals 13 residues. V shed 5 bases and J shed 3 bases, with 9 bases lying between them. The CDR3 region is CASSGIATDTQYF. The CDR3 DNA reads as TGTGCCAGCAGTGGGATAGCGACAGATACGCAGTATTTT.

The V call is TRBV6-1, the J call TRBJ1-5; a weak D match, TRBD1 (6 bases). There are 15 residues in the CDR3. CDR1 and CDR2 (germline): MNHNS, SASEGT. Trimming left V 0 bases short and J 7 bases short, with 13 bases between. CDR3 sequence: CASSEAPGAGQPQHF. The CDR3 DNA is TGTGCCAGCAGTGAAGCGCCGGGGGCTGGACAGCCCCAGCATTTT.

This clonotype was picked up a small number of times. The V call is TRBV5-1, the J call TRBJ1-6; 9 bases map to TRBD1. This CDR3 comprises 15 residues. CDR1 is SGHRS and CDR2 is YFSETQ in the germline V gene. V was clipped by 5 bases and J by 8 bases; unmatched bases: 8. As DNA, the CDR3 is TGCGCCAGCAGTTTATATACAGGGGGCCATTCACCCCTCCACTTT. It encodes CASSLYTGGHSPLHF.

The genes are TRBV7-2 and TRBJ2-1, with 8 bases that match TRBD1. Germline loops: CDR1 SGHTA, CDR2 FQGNSA. V shed 5 bases and J 8 bases; nucleotides not matched to a gene: 11. This CDR3 comprises 15 residues. The CDR3 region has the DNA TGTGCCAGCAGCAAGGGACAGGAGTTGTGGGATGAGCAGTTCTTC. Amino acid sequence: CASSKGQELWDEQFF. The full variable domain, in which reference TRBV7-2 and TRBJ2-1 provide the parts outside the CDR3, is GAGVSQSPSNKVTEKGKDVELRCDPISGHTALYWYRQSLGQGLEFLIYFQGNSAPDKSGLPSDRFSAERTGGSVSTLTIQRTQQEDSAVYLCASSKGQELWDEQFFGPGTRLTVL.